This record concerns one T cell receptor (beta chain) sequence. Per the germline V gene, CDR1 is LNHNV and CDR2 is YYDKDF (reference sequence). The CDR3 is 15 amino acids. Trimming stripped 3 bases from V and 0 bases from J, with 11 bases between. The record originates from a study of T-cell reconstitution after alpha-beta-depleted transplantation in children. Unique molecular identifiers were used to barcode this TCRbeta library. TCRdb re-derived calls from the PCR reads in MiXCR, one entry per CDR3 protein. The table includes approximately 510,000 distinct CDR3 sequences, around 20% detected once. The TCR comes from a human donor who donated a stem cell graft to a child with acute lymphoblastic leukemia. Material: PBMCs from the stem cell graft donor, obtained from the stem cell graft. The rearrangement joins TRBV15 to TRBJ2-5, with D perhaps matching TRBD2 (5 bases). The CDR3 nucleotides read TGTGCCACCAGCAGGGATAGGAGGTACCAAGAGACCCAGTACTTC. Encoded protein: CATSRDRRYQETQYF.